This T cell receptor beta chain was recovered during a study of CD8 T cells in ankylosing spondylitis. Scientists made TCR beta libraries using quantitative 5'-RACE with molecular barcodes. TCRdb fed the 5' RACE reads into MiXCR, producing one record per CDR3 protein. The profile shows around 150,000 distinct CDR3 sequences, around 45% of them singletons. This clonotype was counted a few times. Its target is not known. The study's findings and limits: The study looked at matched synovial fluid samples from ankylosing spondylitis patients. Disease-linked clones were reported to be significantly enriched there. Relatively rare in peripheral blood, disease-linked clones were also CD8+.

Germline loops: CDR1 KGHSH, CDR2 LQKENI. The CDR3 is 19 amino acids. The V and J ends lost 1 base and 0 bases respectively, with 19 bases between them. The J gene is TRBJ1-3, the V gene TRBV18; no definite D call. This TCR was recovered from a male donor with ankylosing spondylitis. The sample was synovial fluid, either unsorted or a sorted T cell fraction (not recorded which). CDR3 in DNA: TGTGCCAGCTCACCACTCGAGTGGGAAGACACCGGCTCTGGAAACACCATATATTTT. As protein: CASSPLEWEDTGSGNTIYF.